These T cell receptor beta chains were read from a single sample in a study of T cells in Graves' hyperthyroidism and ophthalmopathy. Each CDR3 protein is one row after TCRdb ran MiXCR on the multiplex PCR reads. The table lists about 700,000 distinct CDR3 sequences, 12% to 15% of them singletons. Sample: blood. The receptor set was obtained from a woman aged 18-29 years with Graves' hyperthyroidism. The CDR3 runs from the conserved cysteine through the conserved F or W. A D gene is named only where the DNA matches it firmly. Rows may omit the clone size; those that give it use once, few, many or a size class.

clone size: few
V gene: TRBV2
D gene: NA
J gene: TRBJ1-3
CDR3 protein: CATTEDSPSGNTIYF

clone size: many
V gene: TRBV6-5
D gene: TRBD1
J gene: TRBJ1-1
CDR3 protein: CASSSGGYDTEAFF

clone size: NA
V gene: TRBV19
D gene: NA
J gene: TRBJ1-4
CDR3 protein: CASRTDGTNEKLFF

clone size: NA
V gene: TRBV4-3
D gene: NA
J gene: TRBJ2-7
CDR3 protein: CASSQEGGRAYEQYF

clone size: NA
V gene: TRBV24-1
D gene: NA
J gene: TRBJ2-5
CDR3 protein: CATSDRTDFQETQYF

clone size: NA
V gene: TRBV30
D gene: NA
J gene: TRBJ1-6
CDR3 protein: CAWSSWGNSPLHF

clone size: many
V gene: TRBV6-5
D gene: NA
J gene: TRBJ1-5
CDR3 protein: CASSYSGYYASNSNQPQHF

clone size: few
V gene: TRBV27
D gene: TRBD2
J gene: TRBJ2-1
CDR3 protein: CASSKLAGGYGEQFF

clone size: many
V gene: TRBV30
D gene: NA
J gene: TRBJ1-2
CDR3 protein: CAWEQLRGYTF

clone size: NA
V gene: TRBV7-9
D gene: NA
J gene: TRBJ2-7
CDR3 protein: CASSLVAGDSEQYF

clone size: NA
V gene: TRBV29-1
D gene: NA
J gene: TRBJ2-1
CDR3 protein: CSVSRWIKDNEQFF

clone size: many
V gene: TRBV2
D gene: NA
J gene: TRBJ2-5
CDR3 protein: CASSEQGRETQYF

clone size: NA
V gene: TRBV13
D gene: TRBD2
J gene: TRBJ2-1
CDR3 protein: CASSRILSGSVNEQFF

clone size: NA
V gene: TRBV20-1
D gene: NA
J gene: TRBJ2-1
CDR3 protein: CSAWRDYNEQFF

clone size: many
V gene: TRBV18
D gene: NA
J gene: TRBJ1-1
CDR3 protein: CASSPPGRNMNTEAFF

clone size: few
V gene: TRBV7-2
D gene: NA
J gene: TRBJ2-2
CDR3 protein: CASSSGWTGELFF

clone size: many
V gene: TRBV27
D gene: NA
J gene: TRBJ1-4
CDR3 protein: CASRALHEKLFF

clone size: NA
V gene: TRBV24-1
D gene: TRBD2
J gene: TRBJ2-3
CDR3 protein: CATSDQTSASTDTQYF

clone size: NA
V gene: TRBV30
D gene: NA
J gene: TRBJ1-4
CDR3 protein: CAWSRRGGSREKLFF

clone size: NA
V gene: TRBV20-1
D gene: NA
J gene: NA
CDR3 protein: CSARGQEGAYEQFF

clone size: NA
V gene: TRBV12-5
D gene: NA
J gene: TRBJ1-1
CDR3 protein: CASGLGEVAEAFF

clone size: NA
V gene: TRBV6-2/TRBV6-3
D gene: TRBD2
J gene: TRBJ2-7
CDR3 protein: CASSRTSGSVYEQYF

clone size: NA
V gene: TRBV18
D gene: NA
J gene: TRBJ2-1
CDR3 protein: CASSPTGPRVADEQFF

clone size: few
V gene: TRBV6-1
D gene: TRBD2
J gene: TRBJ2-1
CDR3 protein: CASSPPKVLAGLYEQFF

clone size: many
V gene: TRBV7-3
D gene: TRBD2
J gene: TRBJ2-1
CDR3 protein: CASSTSGAYNEQFF

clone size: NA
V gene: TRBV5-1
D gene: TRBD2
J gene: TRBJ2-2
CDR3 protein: CASSLNLLAGEYTGELFF

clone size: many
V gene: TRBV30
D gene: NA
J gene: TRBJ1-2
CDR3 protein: CAWSVPRLGRDGYTF

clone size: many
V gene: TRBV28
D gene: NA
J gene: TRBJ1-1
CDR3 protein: CASTPWGRLTGTEAFF

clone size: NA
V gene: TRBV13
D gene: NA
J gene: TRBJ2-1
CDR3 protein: CASTRDYNEQFF

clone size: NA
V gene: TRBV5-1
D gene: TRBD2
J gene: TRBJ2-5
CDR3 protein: CASSLSGIGETQYF

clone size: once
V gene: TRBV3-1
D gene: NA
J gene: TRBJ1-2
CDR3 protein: CASSQFWGDADGYTF

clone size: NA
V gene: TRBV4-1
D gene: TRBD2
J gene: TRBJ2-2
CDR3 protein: CASSQDLAGGSDGELFF

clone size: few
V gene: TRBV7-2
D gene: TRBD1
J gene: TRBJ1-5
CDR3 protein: CASSLDLTGGSNQPQHF

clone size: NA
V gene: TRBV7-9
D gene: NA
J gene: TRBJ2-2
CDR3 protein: CASSQVGHGTGELFF

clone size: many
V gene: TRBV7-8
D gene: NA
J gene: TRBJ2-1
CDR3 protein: CASSGFPTGPSSYNEQFF

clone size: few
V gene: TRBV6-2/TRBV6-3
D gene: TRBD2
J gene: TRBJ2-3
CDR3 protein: CASRPETSGRSDTQYF

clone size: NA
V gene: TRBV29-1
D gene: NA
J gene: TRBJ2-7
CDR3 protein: CSVAQGVHEQYF

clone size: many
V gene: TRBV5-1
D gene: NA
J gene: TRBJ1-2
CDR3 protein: CASSSPGVYGYTF

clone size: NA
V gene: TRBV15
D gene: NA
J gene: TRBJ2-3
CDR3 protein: CATSRAGSSTYF

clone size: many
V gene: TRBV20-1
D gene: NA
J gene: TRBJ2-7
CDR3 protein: CSARPNSYEQYF

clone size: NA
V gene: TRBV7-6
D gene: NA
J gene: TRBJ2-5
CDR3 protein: CASSLEVLRDTKETQYF

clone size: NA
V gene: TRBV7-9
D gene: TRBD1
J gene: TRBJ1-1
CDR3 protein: CASSLGTVHLLNTEAFF

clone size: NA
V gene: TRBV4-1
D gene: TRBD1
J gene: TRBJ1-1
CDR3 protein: CASSQAPGQAMNTEAFF

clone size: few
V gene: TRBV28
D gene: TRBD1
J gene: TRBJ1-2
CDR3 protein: CASSSTGGARIGYTF

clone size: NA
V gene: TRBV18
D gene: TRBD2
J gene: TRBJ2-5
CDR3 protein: CASSRIAGESVETQYF

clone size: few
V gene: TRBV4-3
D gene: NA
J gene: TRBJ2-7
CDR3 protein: CASSQEMRSGLGEQYF

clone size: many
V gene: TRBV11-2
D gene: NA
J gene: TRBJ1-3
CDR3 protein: CASSFQGGSGNTIYF

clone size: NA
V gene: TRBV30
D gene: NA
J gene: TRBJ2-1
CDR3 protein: CAGLGKSSYNEQFF

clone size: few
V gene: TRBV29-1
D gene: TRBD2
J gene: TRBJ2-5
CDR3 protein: CSVDLAGGVQTQYF